The rows below give T cell receptor beta chains drawn from one sample of a study of T cells in Graves' hyperthyroidism and ophthalmopathy. Each CDR3 protein gets one entry after TCRdb re-called the multiplex PCR reads with MiXCR. Of more than 350,000 distinct CDR3 sequences listed, roughly 17% are singletons. The sample consisted of blood. The source is a woman in her twenties or thirties with Graves' hyperthyroidism that later progressed to Graves' ophthalmopathy. CDR3s include the opening cysteine and the closing phenylalanine or tryptophan. Fields, in order: D gene, V gene, J gene, clone size, CDR3 DNA, CDR3 protein. D genes are given only for firm matches. Expanded clones are given a class, and other clones once, few, many or no size at all.

d_gene: TRBD1
v_gene: TRBV28
j_gene: TRBJ2-2
abundance: many
CDR3nt: TGTGCCAGCAGTCCTTTGTGGGACAGCACCGGGGAGCTGTTTTTT
CDR3aa: CASSPLWDSTGELFF

d_gene: -
v_gene: TRBV14
j_gene: TRBJ1-1
abundance: many
CDR3nt: TGTGCCAGCAGCCAAGAGCCGTACCTGAACACTGAAGCTTTCTTT
CDR3aa: CASSQEPYLNTEAFF

d_gene: TRBD2
v_gene: TRBV12-3/TRBV12-4
j_gene: TRBJ2-3
abundance: many
CDR3nt: TGTGCCAGCAGTTTAGCGGGAGGGCCAGATACGCAGTATTTT
CDR3aa: CASSLAGGPDTQYF

d_gene: -
v_gene: TRBV7-2
j_gene: TRBJ2-3
abundance: few
CDR3nt: TGTGCCAACAGCTTAGCGCGTGGGACAGATACGCAGTATTTT
CDR3aa: CANSLARGTDTQYF

d_gene: TRBD1
v_gene: TRBV6-5
j_gene: TRBJ1-2
abundance: -
CDR3nt: TGTGCCAGCAGTTACTCGATACAGGGGAAGGGCTACACCTTC
CDR3aa: CASSYSIQGKGYTF

d_gene: TRBD1
v_gene: TRBV11-3
j_gene: TRBJ1-1
abundance: few
CDR3nt: TGTGCCAGCAGCTTCGGGACAGGAGGCGGAGGCACTGAAGCTTTCTTT
CDR3aa: CASSFGTGGGGTEAFF

d_gene: -
v_gene: TRBV2
j_gene: TRBJ1-2
abundance: many
CDR3nt: TGTGCCAGCAGTGAAGTGAAAGGGTATGGCTACACCTTC
CDR3aa: CASSEVKGYGYTF

d_gene: -
v_gene: TRBV12-5
j_gene: TRBJ2-3
abundance: many
CDR3nt: TGTGCTAGTGGTTTGCGTCGGACAGATACGCAGTATTTT
CDR3aa: CASGLRRTDTQYF

d_gene: -
v_gene: TRBV10-1
j_gene: TRBJ1-1
abundance: many
CDR3nt: TGCGCCAGCAGTGAGTTGTTAGGACAGTTCCGGAACACTGAAGCTTTCTTT
CDR3aa: CASSELLGQFRNTEAFF

d_gene: -
v_gene: TRBV5-5
j_gene: TRBJ2-1
abundance: -
CDR3nt: TGTGCCAGCAGCCAGGGACTTTACCAGCCCAATGAGCAGTTCTTC
CDR3aa: CASSQGLYQPNEQFF

d_gene: -
v_gene: TRBV11-3
j_gene: TRBJ2-1
abundance: -
CDR3nt: TGTGCCAGCGGGGCTGGGCTAGCGTCCTACAATGAGCAGTTCTTC
CDR3aa: CASGAGLASYNEQFF

d_gene: TRBD2
v_gene: TRBV11-3
j_gene: TRBJ2-5
abundance: -
CDR3nt: TGTGCCAGCAGCGCCCGACTAGCGGGAGGGGAGACCCAGTACTTC
CDR3aa: CASSARLAGGETQYF

d_gene: -
v_gene: TRBV20-1
j_gene: TRBJ2-3
abundance: few
CDR3nt: TGCAGTGCTCCCCGGGGTTCTAGCACAGATACGCAGTATTTT
CDR3aa: CSAPRGSSTDTQYF

d_gene: -
v_gene: TRBV6-1
j_gene: TRBJ2-1
abundance: -
CDR3nt: TGTGCCAGCAGTTTCACTCGGGACTACAATGAGCAGTTCTTC
CDR3aa: CASSFTRDYNEQFF

d_gene: TRBD1
v_gene: TRBV19
j_gene: TRBJ1-1
abundance: many
CDR3nt: TGTGCCAGTAGTGCCAGACAGGGTTCGGGAACTGAAGCTTTCTTT
CDR3aa: CASSARQGSGTEAFF

d_gene: -
v_gene: TRBV7-2
j_gene: TRBJ2-5
abundance: many
CDR3nt: TGTGCCAGCAGCTCCCTTAGCAGTGAGACCCAGTACTTC
CDR3aa: CASSSLSSETQYF